Below are 28 T cell receptor beta chains sequenced from a single sample in a study of shared clonotypes between healthy human individuals. Clones were read by immunoSEQ multiplex PCR, and TCRdb kept only the in-frame ones, dropping some. Of a few million clones in the sample, around 95% were seen once. The sequencing sample was made of naive CD4+ T cells sorted from blood. Subset described: CD45RA+ positively selected. All receptors derive from a man younger than 30 in good health.

The V call is TRBV5-6, the J call TRBJ2-7; 7 bases are a match to TRBD2. Germline lookup yields CDR1 SGHDT and CDR2 YYEEEE. The length of the CDR3 is 14 residues. With V trimmed by 4 bases and J by 3 bases, 7 bases remained unmatched. For the CDR3, the DNA is TGTGCCAGCAGCCCGGGACGGGGGGACTACGAGCAGTACTTC. This codes for CASSPGRGDYEQYF.

J is TRBJ1-2 and V is TRBV18, with TRBD1 as a possible D gene (6 bases). Germline V gene sequence: CDR1 KGHSH, CDR2 LQKENI. V lost 1 base, J lost 4 bases, and 10 bases lay in between. The CDR3 spans 14 residues. The CDR3 reads CASSPLLDSYGYTF. CDR3 nucleotide sequence: TGTGCCAGCTCACCACTCTTGGACAGCTATGGCTACACCTTC.

Points on this clone: This sample includes further DNA sequences coding for the same CDR3. CDR3 in DNA: TGTGCCAGCAGCTTAGCGTGGGGGGGCACTGAAGCTTTCTTT. Protein product: CASSLAWGGTEAFF. This chain uses TRBV7-9 with TRBJ1-1, with D maybe TRBD1 (5 bases). The length of the CDR3 is 14 residues. V was pared by 0 bases and J by 4 bases, with 9 bases between. Germline loops: CDR1 SEHNR, CDR2 FQNEAQ (reference sequence).

The CDR3 DNA sequence: TGTGCCTGGAGGAAAGCGGCCCTATACAATGAGCAGTTCTTC. It specifies CAWRKAALYNEQFF. The chain combines TRBV30 with TRBJ2-1, with a tentative D call TRBD2 (5 bases). CDR3 length: 14 amino acids. Germline lookup yields CDR1 GTSNPN and CDR2 SVGIG (reference sequence). The V end was cut by 3 bases, the J end by 4 bases, with 13 bases between.

V gene TRBV27 combines with J gene TRBJ2-3, with 10 positions matching TRBD2. The CDR3 sequence is 16 residues long. CDR1 MNHEY and CDR2 SMNVEV come from the germline V gene (reference sequence). Trimming cost V 5 bases and J 1 base; bases outside gene matches: 6. For the CDR3, the DNA is TGTGCCAGCAGTCTCCGGACTAGCGGACGCACAGATACGCAGTATTTT. Translation gives CASSLRTSGRTDTQYF.

As for this clone: The same CDR3 also results from other DNA sequences found in this sample. The chain employs TRBV25-1 and TRBJ2-7; TRBD1 matches at 11 bases. The CDR3 length is 14 residues. Looked up from germline, CDR1 is MGHDK and CDR2 is SYGVNS. Trimming cost V 6 bases and J 4 bases; bases outside gene matches: 5. The CDR3: CASSEDRGQYEQYF. Here the CDR3 DNA reads TGTGCCAGCAGCGAGGACAGGGGGCAGTACGAGCAGTACTTC.

The CDR3 DNA reads TGTGCCAGCAGCCATAACCTACCTGACAGGGGCTACACCTTC. Translating it yields CASSHNLPDRGYTF. The rearrangement joins TRBV5-4 to TRBJ1-2, with D perhaps TRBD1 (6 bases). The CDR3 length is 14 residues. Germline V CDR1 and CDR2: SGHNT, YYREEE (reference sequence). V lost 4 bases, J lost 8 bases, and 18 bases lay in between.

With respect to this clone: Other DNA sequences of this sample code for an identical CDR3. The chain is built from TRBV10-3 and TRBJ1-6, with 7 bases fitting TRBD1. The length of the CDR3 is 14 residues. Germline V CDR1 and CDR2: ENHRY, SYGVKD. Trimming took 5 bases from V and 7 from J; bases not matched to a gene: 5. The CDR3 DNA reads TGTGCCATCAGTTTGGGACAGACAAATTCACCCCTCCACTTT. Encoded protein: CAISLGQTNSPLHF.

The chain uses TRBV15 and TRBJ2-7; D gene unclear. Trimming took off 1 base at V and 1 base at J, with 11 bases between the two ends. Germline-derived CDR1 and CDR2 are LNHNV and YYDKDF (reference sequence). This CDR3 region has 15 residues. The CDR3 DNA reads TGTGCCACCAGCAGAGGGAAAGACACTTCCTACGAGCAGTACTTC. This gives the protein CATSRGKDTSYEQYF.

The chain carries TRBV18 and TRBJ2-1; tentative D call: TRBD1 (6 bases). In germline, CDR1 is KGHSH, CDR2 LQKENI. This CDR3 region has 18 residues. The V end lost 0 bases, the J end lost 7 bases, and 22 bases lay between the germline ends. CDR3 nucleotide sequence: TGTGCCAGCTCACCACCGAAGCAGTTGGGACATAGTGCGAATGAGCAGTTCTTC. Residues: CASSPPKQLGHSANEQFF.

This rearrangement joins TRBV5-1 to TRBJ2-7; 10 nucleotides line up with TRBD2. This CDR3 has 15 residues. CDR1 and CDR2 from the germline V gene are SGHRS and YFSETQ. V shed 4 bases and J 3 bases; nucleotides not matched to a gene: 7. CDR3 amino acids: CASSPPSGSVYEQYF. The CDR3 DNA is TGCGCCAGCAGCCCTCCTAGCGGGAGTGTCTACGAGCAGTACTTC. Full variable domain (remainder filled in from reference TRBV5-1 and TRBJ2-7): KAGVTQTPRYLIKTRGQQVTLSCSPISGHRSVSWYQQTPGQGLQFLFEYFSETQRNKGNFPGRFSGRQFSNSRSEMNVSTLELGDSALYLCASSPPSGSVYEQYFGPGTRLTVT.

The rearrangement joins TRBV2 to TRBJ1-2; 9 nucleotides align to TRBD1. V gave up 4 bases and J gave up 4 bases; unmatched junction bases: 7. Germline CDR1 reads SNHLY; CDR2 reads FYNNEI. This CDR3 spans 15 amino acids. CDR3 protein: CASSGTGGAGYGYTF. The DNA for the CDR3 is TGTGCCAGCAGTGGCACAGGGGGCGCGGGCTATGGCTACACCTTC.

The chain recombines TRBV27 with TRBJ1-4; maybe TRBD1 (6 bases). The germline V and J ends were trimmed by 6 bases and 3 bases, with 14 bases remaining between them. The germline gives CDR1 MNHEY, CDR2 SMNVEV (reference sequence). CDR3 size: 15 residues. The CDR3 nucleotides read TGTGCCAGCAGCGAAACAGGGTGGCCTAATGAAAAACTGTTTTTT. It codes for CASSETGWPNEKLFF.

The V call is TRBV19, the J call TRBJ1-1; D not certain. Trimming left V 0 bases short and J 10 bases short, with 9 bases between. The CDR3 loop spans 12 amino acids. The germline V gene has CDR1 LNHDA and CDR2 SQIVND (reference sequence). Here the CDR3 DNA reads TGTGCCAGTAGTATAGACCTCCGGGGAGCTTTCTTT. It specifies CASSIDLRGAFF.

The chain is built from TRBV5-1 and TRBJ1-5; 7 bases are a match to TRBD1. This CDR3 spans 13 amino acids. Per germline, CDR1 SGHRS and CDR2 YFSETQ. With 4 bases clipped from V and 9 bases from J, the junction kept 7 bases outside the gene matches. CDR3 region: CASSAGQAGPQHF. The CDR3 nucleotides are TGCGCCAGCAGCGCAGGACAGGCGGGGCCCCAGCATTTT.

In regard to this clone: The same CDR3 can be traced to other DNA sequences in this sample. The chain employs TRBV6-4 and TRBJ1-1; a weak D match, TRBD1 (5 bases). CDR1 and CDR2 from the germline V gene are MRHNA and SNTAGT. V lost 3 bases and J lost 1, with 6 bases in between. The CDR3 is 13 amino acids. CDR3 sequence: CASSERGNTEAFF. As DNA, the CDR3 is TGTGCCAGCAGTGAAAGGGGGAACACTGAAGCTTTCTTT.

This chain joins TRBV4-1 and TRBJ2-7; D unclear. CDR1 and CDR2 from the germline V gene are MGHRA and YSYEKL. Trimming shortened V by 4 bases and J by 8 bases, and 9 bases separated the two germline ends. The CDR3 spans 11 residues. CDR3 sequence (DNA): TGCGCCAGCAGCCCCGGCCAGCAGCAGTACTTC. Protein: CASSPGQQQYF.

V and J are TRBV10-1 and TRBJ2-1; 8 nucleotides agree with TRBD2. The CDR3 runs to 13 residues. Germline V CDR1 and CDR2: WNHNN, SYGVQD (reference sequence). V lost 2 bases to trimming and J lost 9 bases; unmatched junction nucleotides: 3. For the CDR3, the DNA is TGCGCCAGCAGTGAGGGAAGCGGGGGTGAGCAGTTCTTC. This gives the protein CASSEGSGGEQFF.

The CDR3 nucleotides read TGTGCCAGAACAGCTTACGGACACAGGGTTCCCGGGGAGCTGTTTTTT. It yields the protein CARTAYGHRVPGELFF. This chain uses TRBV7-9 with TRBJ2-2; the D gene is possibly TRBD1 (6 bases). V was clipped by 9 bases and J by 6 bases, with 23 bases between them. This CDR3 is 16 amino acids long. Per germline, CDR1 SEHNR and CDR2 FQNEAQ (reference sequence). The full variable domain, with the rest looked up from reference TRBV7-9 and TRBJ2-2, is DTGVSQNPRHKITKRGQNVTFRCDPISEHNRLYWYRQTLGQGPEFLTYFQNEAQLEKSRLLSDRFSAERPKGSFSTLEIQRTEQGDSAMYLCARTAYGHRVPGELFFGEGSRLTVL.

The chain links TRBV25-1 to TRBJ1-1; no definite D call. CDR1 MGHDK and CDR2 SYGVNS come from the germline V gene. V shed 6 bases and J shed 4 bases, with 9 bases lying between them. The CDR3 loop spans 12 amino acids. The CDR3 reads CASSGPGTEAFF. The CDR3 region has the DNA TGTGCCAGCAGCGGACCGGGCACTGAAGCTTTCTTT.

This chain joins TRBV4-1 and TRBJ1-5, with D unresolved. Trimming took off 1 base at V and 4 bases at J, with 14 bases between the two ends. This CDR3 spans 16 amino acids. Germline CDR1 reads MGHRA; CDR2 reads YSYEKL. CDR3 nucleotides: TGCGCCAGCAGCCAAGGTGGAGCCGGATCAAATCAGCCCCAGCATTTT. The encoded protein is CASSQGGAGSNQPQHF.

J is TRBJ2-2 and V is TRBV9; D might be TRBD2 (7 bases). Looked up from germline, CDR1 is SGDLS and CDR2 is YYNGEE. V was trimmed by 0 bases and J by 4 bases, leaving 13 bases between them. This CDR3 is 16 amino acids long. CDR3 bases: TGTGCCAGCAGCGTAGGTGAGGGAGGGGGCACCGGGGAGCTGTTTTTT. This gives the protein CASSVGEGGGTGELFF.

The rearrangement uses TRBV5-4 and TRBJ2-6, with no clear D. Germline V gene data show CDR1 as SGHNT and CDR2 as YYREEE (reference sequence). The length of the CDR3 is 14 residues. Trimming left V 6 bases short and J 4 bases short, with 11 bases between. CDR3 bases: TGTGCCAGCACCCGGCGTGCCGGGGCCAACGTCCTGACTTTC. Amino acid sequence: CASTRRAGANVLTF.

The chain links TRBV19 to TRBJ1-2; tentative D call: TRBD1 (6 bases). Germline V gives CDR1 LNHDA, CDR2 SQIVND (reference sequence). The V end was cut by 7 bases, the J end by 4 bases, with 13 bases between. The CDR3 is made up of 13 amino acids. The DNA for the CDR3 is TGTGCCAGTAAGGAACAGGGAAGCTATGGCTACACCTTC. Amino acids: CASKEQGSYGYTF. Full variable domain (rest looked up from reference TRBV19 and TRBJ1-2): DGGITQSPKYLFRKEGQNVTLSCEQNLNHDAMYWYRQDPGQGLRLIYYSQIVNDFQKGDIAEGYSVSREKKESFPLTVTSAQKNPTAFYLCASKEQGSYGYTFGSGTRLTVV.

This CDR3 is CASSPRGVGLETQYF. Written as DNA, the CDR3 is TGTGCCAGCAGTCCGAGGGGTGTGGGCCTGGAGACCCAGTACTTC. The chain links TRBV28 to TRBJ2-5; D possibly matches TRBD1 or TRBD2 (5 bases each). The V end was cut by 5 bases, the J end by 5 bases, with 18 bases between. This CDR3 comprises 15 residues. The germline V gene has CDR1 MDHEN and CDR2 SYDVKM.

On this clone itself: The same CDR3 can be traced to other DNA sequences in this sample. V gene TRBV9 combines with J gene TRBJ2-5; TRBD1 might be the D (6 bases). Germline V gene sequence: CDR1 SGDLS, CDR2 YYNGEE. This CDR3 is 14 amino acids long. Trimming removed 4 bases at V and 1 base at J, with 11 bases between. CDR3 bases: TGTGCCAGCAGCCCCGGGACATCCCAAGAGACCCAGTACTTC. This sequence encodes CASSPGTSQETQYF.

This chain joins TRBV10-3 and TRBJ1-4, with 7 bases matching TRBD1. This CDR3 is built from 15 residues. V shed 10 bases, J shed 3 bases, and the junction held 11 bases outside the gene matches. Germline assignment: CDR1 ENHRY and CDR2 SYGVKD. This CDR3 reads CATRTGQGANEKLFF. As DNA, the CDR3 is TGTGCCACCCGGACGGGCCAGGGGGCTAATGAAAAACTGTTTTTT.

This chain joins TRBV11-3 and TRBJ2-1; 7 bases line up with TRBD2. Germline-derived CDR1 and CDR2 are SGHNT and YENEEA. J was trimmed by 5 bases and V by 1 base; bases with no gene match: 8. The CDR3 extends over 16 amino acids. CDR3 in amino acids: CASSLVGTKPNNEQFF. CDR3 in DNA: TGTGCCAGCAGCTTAGTCGGGACTAAACCAAACAATGAGCAGTTCTTC. The full variable domain, with the rest looked up from reference TRBV11-3 and TRBJ2-1, is EAGVVQSPRYKIIEKKQPVAFWCNPISGHNTLYWYLQNLGQGPELLIRYENEEAVDDSQLPKDRFSAERLKGVDSTLKIQPAELGDSAVYLCASSLVGTKPNNEQFFGPGTRLTVL.